The clone carrying this T cell receptor (beta chain) was counted once. As originally analysed: For nucleated cells, counts were estimated from reference gene primer amplification. TCRdb's copy holds only in-frame clones and misses some; the assay was immunoSEQ multiplex PCR. The DNA was the basis for D and trimming; V, J and clone size are from that table. The table records approximately 350,000 clones, around 87% of them present only once. Germline lookup yields CDR1 MNHEY and CDR2 SVGAGI. CDR3 length: 15 amino acids. The junction had 11 bases not matched to a gene; V was cut back by 8 bases and J by 1 base. These data originate in a study of blood T cell repertoires in COVID-19. Background on the study: Spain, Italy and the United States supplied samples that represented acute and convalescent COVID-19. Sources were T cells, B-cell-depleted T cells, or PBMCs; the material itself was cDNA or gDNA.

Enrolment of Seattle patients took place during active infection, and they were followed longitudinally. The source of this sequence is a woman aged 45 to 65 with COVID-19, enrolled during active disease. Sequencing used peripheral blood. The chain has TRBV6-5 and TRBJ2-7; 7 bases map to TRBD2. The CDR3 protein is CASELVTGGSYEQYF. CDR3 coding DNA: TGTGCCAGCGAGCTTGTCACGGGGGGTTCCTACGAGCAGTACTTC.